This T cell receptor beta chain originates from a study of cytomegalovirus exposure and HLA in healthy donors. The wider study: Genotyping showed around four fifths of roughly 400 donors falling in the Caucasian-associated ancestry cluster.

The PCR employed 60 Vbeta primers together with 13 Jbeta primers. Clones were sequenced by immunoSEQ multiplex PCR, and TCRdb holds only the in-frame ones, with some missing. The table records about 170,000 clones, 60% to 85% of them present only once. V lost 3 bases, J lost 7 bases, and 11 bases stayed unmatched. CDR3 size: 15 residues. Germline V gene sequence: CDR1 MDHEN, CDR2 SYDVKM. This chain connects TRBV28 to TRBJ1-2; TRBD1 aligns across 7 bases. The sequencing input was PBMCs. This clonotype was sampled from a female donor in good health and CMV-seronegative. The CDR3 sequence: CASSFLPGTDGGYTF. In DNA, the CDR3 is TGTGCCAGCAGTTTTCTTCCCGGGACAGATGGTGGCTACACCTTC.